This TCR beta chain was observed in a study of breast tumors, draining lymph nodes, adjacent tissues. The lymph nodes were axillary draining lymph nodes from breast cancer patients. General study findings and limits: Tumor repertoires ranked between lymph nodes and nontumor tissue in diversity, with V and J gene preferences.

TCRdb reanalysed the multiplex PCR reads using MiXCR and keeps one entry per CDR3 protein. The sample lists approximately 210,000 distinct CDR3 sequences; approximately 30% were seen once. The CDR3 covers 16 residues. Germline V gene data show CDR1 as SGHVS and CDR2 as FQNEAQ. The V gene end was trimmed by 4 bases and the J gene end by 7 bases; junction bases not matched to a gene: 11. At least ten counts were recorded for this clonotype. Its specificity is not known. The sample was axillary lymph node tissue. The receptor comes from a female donor with breast cancer. Some clones in this sample may be carry-over from other donors' samples. The V call is TRBV7-8, the J call TRBJ2-1; the match to TRBD2 covers 9 bases. CDR3 protein: CASSSTLAGEENEQFF. DNA for the CDR3: TGTGCCAGCAGCTCTACTTTAGCGGGAGAGGAAAATGAGCAGTTCTTC.